The 5 T cell receptor beta chains reported below all come from one sample, sequenced in a study of blood T cells in healthy people across ages. The second PCR ran roughly 6 to 11 cycles with a sample-barcoded 5' primer and J-beta primers. MiXCR, applied by TCRdb to the 5' RACE reads, yields one record per CDR3 protein. The table shows 750,000 to 950,000 distinct CDR3 sequences, with around half occurring only once. Sequenced sample: blood. These receptors all come from a man of 80 years or more in good health.

This chain uses TRBV24-1 with TRBJ2-1; D remains unclear. V lost 4 bases to trimming and J lost 5 bases, with 17 bases between them. The CDR3 contains 16 residues. CDR1 is KGHDR and CDR2 is SFDVKD in the germline V gene. The CDR3 here is CATSEPLRMGNNEQFF. CDR3 bases: TGTGCCACCAGTGAACCACTACGGATGGGGAACAATGAGCAGTTCTTC.

The chain combines TRBV14 with TRBJ2-5; 9 bases align to TRBD2. Germline loops: CDR1 SGHDN, CDR2 FVKESK. The CDR3 has 17 amino acids. V was pared by 2 bases and J by 0 bases, with 7 bases of the junction left unmatched. Here the CDR3 DNA reads TGTGCCAGCAGCCAACCGAAGGCTAGCGGGGACCAAGAGACCCAGTACTTC. This translates into CASSQPKASGDQETQYF.

The chain uses TRBV3-1 and TRBJ2-7; 9 bases are a match to TRBD1. The CDR3 totals 15 residues. V lost 8 bases and J lost 2; bases outside the gene matches: 10. Germline V gene data show CDR1 as LGHDT and CDR2 as YNNKEL (reference sequence). This chain's CDR3 is CASWGRGTGPYEQYF. DNA for the CDR3: TGTGCCAGCTGGGGAAGAGGGACAGGGCCCTACGAGCAGTACTTC.

The rearrangement uses TRBV28 and TRBJ1-2; a possible D gene is TRBD1 (6 bases). The V gene's germline CDR1 is MDHEN and CDR2 SYDVKM. Trimming took 5 bases from V and 8 from J, leaving 15 bases between them. CDR3 length equals 13 residues. The CDR3 is CASSDHRAGGYTF. CDR3 nucleotide sequence: TGTGCCAGCAGTGACCACAGGGCCGGAGGCTACACCTTC.

The V and J genes are TRBV27 and TRBJ2-7; TRBD1 matches at 10 bases. Germline values: CDR1 MNHEY, CDR2 SMNVEV (reference sequence). The J segment lost 2 bases and the V segment lost 5 bases, leaving 9 bases of the junction unmatched. The CDR3 has 16 residues. In nucleotides, the CDR3 is TGTGCCAGCAGTCCCTACGGGACAGGGGCCCCCTACGAGCAGTACTTC. Protein sequence: CASSPYGTGAPYEQYF.